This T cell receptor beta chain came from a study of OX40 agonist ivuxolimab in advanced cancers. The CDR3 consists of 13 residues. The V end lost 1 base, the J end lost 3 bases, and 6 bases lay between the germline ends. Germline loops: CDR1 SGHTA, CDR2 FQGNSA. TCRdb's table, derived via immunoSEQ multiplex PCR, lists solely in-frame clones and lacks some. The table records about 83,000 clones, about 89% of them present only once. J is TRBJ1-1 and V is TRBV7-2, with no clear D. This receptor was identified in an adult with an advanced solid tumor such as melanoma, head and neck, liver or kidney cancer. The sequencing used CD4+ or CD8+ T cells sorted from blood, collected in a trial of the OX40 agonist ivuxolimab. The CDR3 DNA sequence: TGTGCCAGCAGCTTAGTTGAGGACACTGAAGCTTTCTTT. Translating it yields CASSLVEDTEAFF.